The 13 T cell receptor beta chains below all came from one sample that was sequenced in a study of blood T cell repertoires in COVID-19. Data came from immunoSEQ multiplex PCR; TCRdb stores just in-frame clones and leaves some out. Here the sample spans over 100,000 clones, about 85% being singletons. Sequenced: peripheral blood. The receptors come from a man aged 50-59 years with active COVID-19.

This sequence joins TRBV5-1 and TRBJ1-1, with D unclear. Trimming left V 2 bases short and J 6 bases short, with 8 bases between. The germline CDR1 and CDR2 sequences are SGHRS and YFSETQ. The CDR3 runs to 12 residues. CDR3 in amino acids: CASSFSGAEAFF. Written as DNA, the CDR3 is TGCGCCAGCAGCTTCAGTGGTGCTGAAGCTTTCTTT.

This clone is a singleton in its sample. The V call is TRBV6-5, the J call TRBJ2-5; TRBD1 might be the D (5 bases). CDR1 MNHEY and CDR2 SVGAGI come from the germline V gene. The CDR3 consists of 12 residues. The V end lost 6 bases, the J end lost 3 bases, and 8 bases lay between the germline ends. CDR3 nucleotides: TGTGCCAGCAGGCAGGGTAAAGAGACCCAGTACTTC. Translated, it gives CASRQGKETQYF.

J is TRBJ1-1 and V is TRBV5-1; D gene unclear. The V and J ends lost 1 base and 6 bases respectively, with 7 bases between them. Germline assignment: CDR1 SGHRS and CDR2 YFSETQ. This CDR3 has 12 amino acids. Here the CDR3 reads CASSLRGPEAFF. The CDR3 DNA reads TGCGCCAGCAGCTTGCGAGGTCCTGAAGCTTTCTTT.

This clone was recorded a few times. The chain uses TRBV15 and TRBJ1-5, with D uncertain. The V and J ends lost 11 bases and 7 bases respectively, with 18 bases between them. The CDR3 has 13 residues. Germline CDR1 and CDR2: LNHNV and YYDKDF (reference sequence). Here the CDR3 DNA reads TGTGCCCCTATCAACCTGGGCAGGCAGCCCCAGCATTTT. This codes for CAPINLGRQPQHF.

The rearrangement uses TRBV5-1 and TRBJ1-4; D ambiguous. The germline V gene has CDR1 SGHRS and CDR2 YFSETQ. The CDR3 has 15 residues. Between the trimmed V and J ends, which lost 0 bases and 0 bases, there was a span of 6 bases. Here the CDR3 DNA reads TGCGCCAGCAGCTTGGGAGATGCAACTAATGAAAAACTGTTTTTT. Protein: CASSLGDATNEKLFF.

The rearrangement joins TRBV18 to TRBJ1-1; D gene uncertain. CDR1 KGHSH and CDR2 LQKENI come from the germline V gene. The germline V and J ends were trimmed by 1 base and 0 bases, with 9 bases remaining between them. The CDR3 runs 15 residues. The DNA of the CDR3 is TGTGCCAGCTCACCACGGAGTGAGATGAACACTGAAGCTTTCTTT. Its translation: CASSPRSEMNTEAFF.

The genes are TRBV19 and TRBJ2-7; 7 nucleotides agree with TRBD1. Trimming cost V 5 bases and J 4 bases; bases outside gene matches: 11. Germline V gene sequence: CDR1 LNHDA, CDR2 SQIVND (reference sequence). The CDR3 runs 15 residues. CDR3 protein: CASSLRQGIGYEQYF. Written as DNA, the CDR3 is TGTGCCAGTAGTCTACGACAGGGAATAGGGTACGAGCAGTACTTC.

The gene calls are TRBV10-3 and TRBJ1-1; 7 positions agree with TRBD1. CDR3 length: 15 residues. CDR1 is ENHRY, CDR2 SYGVKD, per germline. The trim removed 6 bases at V and 10 bases at J, leaving 17 bases unmatched. The CDR3 DNA follows: TGTGCCATCAGGGGGTCGACAGGGTCCTATACGGGAGCTTTCTTT. This translates into CAIRGSTGSYTGAFF.

CDR3 in amino acids: CASSITLWRDGRPNIQYF. The CDR3 coding sequence is TGTGCCAGTAGTATAACCCTTTGGAGGGACGGCCGCCCAAACATTCAGTACTTC. J is TRBJ2-4 and V is TRBV19; tentatively, D is TRBD2 (6 bases). The length of the CDR3 is 18 residues. The germline V and J ends were trimmed by 2 bases and 6 bases, with 23 bases remaining between them. CDR1 and CDR2 from the germline V gene are LNHDA and SQIVND (reference sequence).

By share, this clone ranks as medium-sized. CDR3 residues: CSVDAWGTDGYTF. CDR3 DNA sequence: TGCAGCGTCGATGCTTGGGGGACAGATGGCTACACCTTC. The V call is TRBV29-1, the J call TRBJ1-2; 7 positions agree with TRBD1. From germline, CDR1 is SQVTM and CDR2 ANQGSEA. The CDR3 has 13 amino acids. Trimming took 6 bases from V and 6 from J; bases not matched to a gene: 10.

This chain links TRBV7-6 with TRBJ2-7; 7 nucleotides match TRBD2. Looked up from germline, CDR1 is SGHVS and CDR2 is FNYEAQ. The length of the CDR3 is 15 residues. V was pared by 4 bases and J by 4 bases, with 10 bases of the junction left unmatched. The CDR3 protein is CASSYQFAGVYEQYF. CDR3 nucleotides: TGTGCCAGCAGCTACCAGTTTGCGGGGGTATACGAGCAGTACTTC.

The chain combines TRBV19 with TRBJ1-5; D is unresolved. The CDR3 consists of 13 residues. The V end lost 3 bases, the J end lost 7 bases, and 10 bases lay between the germline ends. Germline assignment: CDR1 LNHDA and CDR2 SQIVND (reference sequence). The CDR3 protein is CASSMGVGQPQHF. The CDR3 bases are TGTGCCAGTAGTATGGGCGTAGGACAGCCCCAGCATTTT.

The chain has TRBV4-1 and TRBJ1-3; TRBD1 matches 7 bases. Germline-derived CDR1 and CDR2 are MGHRA and YSYEKL. The CDR3 is 15 amino acids. V shed 2 bases and J 6 bases; nucleotides not matched to a gene: 7. The CDR3 reads CASSQPRTGKNTIYF. The DNA of the CDR3 is TGCGCCAGCAGCCAACCTAGGACAGGAAAAAACACCATATATTTT.